The T cell receptor (beta chain) under discussion was sequenced for a study of T cell responses to AZD1222 COVID-19 vaccine. Germline assignment: CDR1 MNHEY and CDR2 SVGAGI. V lost 6 bases to trimming and J lost 8 bases, with 16 bases between them. The CDR3 has 13 amino acids. TCRdb's copy holds only in-frame clones and misses some; the assay was immunoSEQ multiplex PCR. The repertoire includes fewer than 130,000 clones, around 94% of them detected once, and around 2% sits in the top ten. This chain joins TRBV6-5 and TRBJ1-2, with a weak D call TRBD1 (6 bases). This material consisted of peripheral blood, taken on day 0 of AZD1222 vaccination. The source is an adult in good health. CDR3 residues: CASRPPGEGGYTF. The CDR3 nucleotides are TGTGCCAGCAGACCACCAGGGGAAGGCGGCTACACCTTC.